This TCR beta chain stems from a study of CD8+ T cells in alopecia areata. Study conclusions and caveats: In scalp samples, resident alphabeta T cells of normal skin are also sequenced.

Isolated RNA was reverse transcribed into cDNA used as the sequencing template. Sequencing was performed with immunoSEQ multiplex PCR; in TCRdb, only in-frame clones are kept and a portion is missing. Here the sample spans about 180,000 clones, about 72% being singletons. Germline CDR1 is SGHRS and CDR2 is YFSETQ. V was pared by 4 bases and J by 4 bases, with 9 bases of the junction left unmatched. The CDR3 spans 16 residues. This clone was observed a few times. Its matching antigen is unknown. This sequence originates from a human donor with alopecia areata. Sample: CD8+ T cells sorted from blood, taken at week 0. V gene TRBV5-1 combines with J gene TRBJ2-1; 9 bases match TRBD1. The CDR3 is CASSHTGGEWYNEQFF. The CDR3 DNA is TGCGCCAGCAGCCATACAGGGGGCGAATGGTACAATGAGCAGTTCTTC.